This TCR beta chain was identified during a study of neurological immune-mediated disorders. Germline values: CDR1 SGHRS, CDR2 YFSETQ. With 4 bases clipped from V and 2 bases from J, the junction kept 7 bases outside the gene matches. The CDR3 sequence is 15 residues long. This clonotype was seen ten or more times. Antigen unknown. Study-level points and caveats: HTLV-1-associated myelopathy had the most TCR clonal expansion, and multiple sclerosis had the least, less than healthy controls. The authors found no clinical or MRI feature associated with the multiple sclerosis repertoire cluster. A possible signature appeared as one related-CDR3 cluster, in which phylogenetic grouping placed the repertoires of 18 of 34 multiple sclerosis patients.

One entry per CDR3 protein, called by TCRdb with MiXCR from the 5' RACE reads. The sample has 45,000 or so distinct CDR3 sequences, around 3.3% seen once. The sequence derives from a woman aged 45-65 years with multiple sclerosis. The rearrangement joins TRBV5-1 to TRBJ1-1, with TRBD1 matching over 8 bases. Sequencing was carried out using PBMCs. CDR3: CASSRDQGANTEAFF. CDR3 bases: TGCGCCAGCAGCCGCGACCAGGGGGCCAACACTGAAGCTTTCTTT.